This T cell receptor (beta chain) was recorded in a study of cytomegalovirus exposure and HLA in healthy donors. This clone was recorded once. This CDR3 comprises 19 residues. PCR employed 60 Vbeta and 13 Jbeta primers. Only in-frame clones appear in the TCRdb table, and some are missing; sequencing was by immunoSEQ multiplex PCR. The repertoire has over 150,000 clones, around 80% of them found once; the top ten carry approximately 1.2%. The sample consisted of PBMCs. The rearrangement uses TRBV12-2 and TRBJ2-1; TRBD2 is the table's D call, not checked against the DNA. TRBV12-2 is marked as a pseudogene. The clonotype comes from a girl aged 2 to 10 in good health and CMV-seropositive. The CDR3 reads CASRLYSPHLTESYNEQFF. The CDR3 DNA reads TGTGCAAGTCGCTTATACTCGCCTCACCTCACTGAATCCTACAATGAGCAGTTCTTC.